This T cell receptor (beta chain) derives from a study of blood T cell repertoires in COVID-19. Study overall: Samples taken during acute and convalescent COVID-19 were collected in the United States, Italy and Spain.

The length of the CDR3 is 13 residues. Trimming left V 8 bases short and J 4 bases short, with 14 bases between. Germline V lookup: CDR1 SNHLY, CDR2 FYNNEI. Data came from immunoSEQ multiplex PCR; TCRdb stores just in-frame clones and leaves some out. Of 200,000 to 250,000 clones listed, 70% to 90% are singletons. Sequencing was carried out using peripheral blood. The receptor comes from a woman in her 70s with COVID-19, enrolled during active disease. The chain joins TRBV2 to TRBJ1-1; maybe TRBD1 (5 bases). This CDR3 reads CASVDSGGTEAFF. Here the CDR3 DNA reads TGTGCCAGCGTGGATTCGGGGGGCACTGAAGCTTTCTTT.